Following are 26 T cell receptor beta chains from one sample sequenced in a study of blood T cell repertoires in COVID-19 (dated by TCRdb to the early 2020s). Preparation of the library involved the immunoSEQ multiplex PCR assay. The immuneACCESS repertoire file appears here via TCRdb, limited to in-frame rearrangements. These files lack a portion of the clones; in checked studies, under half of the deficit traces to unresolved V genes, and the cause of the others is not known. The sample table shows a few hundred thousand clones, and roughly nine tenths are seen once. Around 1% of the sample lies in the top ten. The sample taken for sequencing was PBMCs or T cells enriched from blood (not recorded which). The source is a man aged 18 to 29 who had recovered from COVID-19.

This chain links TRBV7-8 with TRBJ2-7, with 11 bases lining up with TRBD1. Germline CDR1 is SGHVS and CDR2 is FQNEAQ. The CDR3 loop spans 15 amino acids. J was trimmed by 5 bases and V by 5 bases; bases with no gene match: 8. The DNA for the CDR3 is TGTGCCAGCAGCAGCCGGGACAGGGGGGTCCACGAGCAGTACTTC. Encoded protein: CASSSRDRGVHEQYF. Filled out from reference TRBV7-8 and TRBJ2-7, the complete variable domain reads GAGVSQSPRYKVAKRGQDVALRCDPISGHVSLFWYQQALGQGPEFLTYFQNEAQLDKSGLPSDRFFAERPEGSVSTLKIQRTQQEDSAVYLCASSSRDRGVHEQYFGPGTRLTVT.

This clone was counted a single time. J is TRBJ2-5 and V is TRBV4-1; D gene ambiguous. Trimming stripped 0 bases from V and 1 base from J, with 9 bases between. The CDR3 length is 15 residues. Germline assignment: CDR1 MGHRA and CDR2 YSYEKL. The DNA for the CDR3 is TGCGCCAGCAGCCAAGATAGAACGGGCCAAGAGACCCAGTACTTC. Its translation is CASSQDRTGQETQYF.

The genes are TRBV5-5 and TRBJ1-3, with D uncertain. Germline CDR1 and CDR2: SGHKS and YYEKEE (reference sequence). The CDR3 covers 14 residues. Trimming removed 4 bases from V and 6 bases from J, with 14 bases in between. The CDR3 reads CASSVGSGENTIYF. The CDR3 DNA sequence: TGTGCCAGCAGCGTGGGCTCTGGAGAAAACACCATATATTTT.

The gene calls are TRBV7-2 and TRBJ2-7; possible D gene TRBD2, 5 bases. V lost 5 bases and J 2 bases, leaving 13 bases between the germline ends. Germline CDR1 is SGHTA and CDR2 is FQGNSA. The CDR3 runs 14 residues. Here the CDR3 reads CASSLTTKTYEQYF. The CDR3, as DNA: TGTGCCAGCAGCCTGACTACGAAAACCTACGAGCAGTACTTC.

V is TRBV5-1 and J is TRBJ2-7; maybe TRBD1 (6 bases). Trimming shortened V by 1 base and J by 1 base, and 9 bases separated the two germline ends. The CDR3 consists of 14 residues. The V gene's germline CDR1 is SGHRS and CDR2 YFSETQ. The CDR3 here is CASSLRDTSYEQYF. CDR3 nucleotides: TGCGCCAGCAGCTTGAGGGACACTTCCTACGAGCAGTACTTC.

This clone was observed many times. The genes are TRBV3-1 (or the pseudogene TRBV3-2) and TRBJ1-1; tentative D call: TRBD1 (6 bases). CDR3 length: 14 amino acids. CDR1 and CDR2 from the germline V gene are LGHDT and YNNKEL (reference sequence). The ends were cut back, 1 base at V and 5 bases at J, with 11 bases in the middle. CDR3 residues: CASSQGGRGTEAFF. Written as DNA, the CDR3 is TGTGCCAGCAGCCAAGGGGGGCGAGGGACTGAAGCTTTCTTT.

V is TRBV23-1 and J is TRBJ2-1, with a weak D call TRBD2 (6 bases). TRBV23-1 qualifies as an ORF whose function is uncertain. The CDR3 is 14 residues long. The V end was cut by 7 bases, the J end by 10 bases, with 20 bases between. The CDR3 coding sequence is TGCGCCAGCAATTCTACCGGGGGTCTTTGGGAGCAGTTCTTC. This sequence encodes CASNSTGGLWEQFF.

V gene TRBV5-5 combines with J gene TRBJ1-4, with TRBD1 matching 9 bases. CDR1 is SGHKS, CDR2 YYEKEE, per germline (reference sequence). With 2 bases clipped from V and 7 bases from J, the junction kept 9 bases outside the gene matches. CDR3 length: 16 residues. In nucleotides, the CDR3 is TGTGCCAGCAGCTTTCGCGGGGACAGGGTCGGTGAAAAACTGTTTTTT. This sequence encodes CASSFRGDRVGEKLFF.

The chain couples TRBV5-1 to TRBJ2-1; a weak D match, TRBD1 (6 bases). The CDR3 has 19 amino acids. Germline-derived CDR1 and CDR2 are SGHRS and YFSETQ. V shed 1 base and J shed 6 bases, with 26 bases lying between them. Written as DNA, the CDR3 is TGCGCCAGCAGCTTGCTAGGGGGTGTCCAAACGGTGGTGTCCAATGAGCAGTTCTTC. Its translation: CASSLLGGVQTVVSNEQFF.

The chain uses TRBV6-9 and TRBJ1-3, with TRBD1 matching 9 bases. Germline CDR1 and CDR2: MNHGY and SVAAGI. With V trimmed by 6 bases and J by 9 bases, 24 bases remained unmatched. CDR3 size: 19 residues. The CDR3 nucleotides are TGTGCCAGCAGCCCTCTCCAGGCCGGGGACAGGGAAACGATGGGCACCATATATTTT. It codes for CASSPLQAGDRETMGTIYF.

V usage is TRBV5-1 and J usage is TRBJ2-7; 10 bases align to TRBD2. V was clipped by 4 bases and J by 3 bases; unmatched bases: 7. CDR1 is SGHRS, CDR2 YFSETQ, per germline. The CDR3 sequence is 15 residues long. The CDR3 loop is CASSVLAGVDYEQYF. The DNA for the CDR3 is TGCGCCAGCAGCGTTCTAGCGGGAGTTGACTACGAGCAGTACTTC. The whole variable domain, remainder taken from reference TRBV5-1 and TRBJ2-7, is KAGVTQTPRYLIKTRGQQVTLSCSPISGHRSVSWYQQTPGQGLQFLFEYFSETQRNKGNFPGRFSGRQFSNSRSEMNVSTLELGDSALYLCASSVLAGVDYEQYFGPGTRLTVT.

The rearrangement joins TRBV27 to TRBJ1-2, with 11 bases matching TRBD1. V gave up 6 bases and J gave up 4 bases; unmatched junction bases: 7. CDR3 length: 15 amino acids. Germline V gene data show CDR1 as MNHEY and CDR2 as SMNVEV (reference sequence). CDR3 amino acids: CASSDRTGGFYGYTF. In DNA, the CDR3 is TGTGCCAGCAGCGACAGGACAGGGGGCTTCTATGGCTACACCTTC.

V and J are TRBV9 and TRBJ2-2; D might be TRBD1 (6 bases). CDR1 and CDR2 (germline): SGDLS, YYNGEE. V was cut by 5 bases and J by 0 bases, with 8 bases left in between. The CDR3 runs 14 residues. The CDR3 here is CASRQGTNTGELFF. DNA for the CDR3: TGTGCCAGCAGACAGGGAACGAACACCGGGGAGCTGTTTTTT.

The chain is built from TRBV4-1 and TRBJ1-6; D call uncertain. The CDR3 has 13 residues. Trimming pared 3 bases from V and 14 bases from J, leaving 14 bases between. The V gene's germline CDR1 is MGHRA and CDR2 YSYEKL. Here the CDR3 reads CASSQNSPISLHF. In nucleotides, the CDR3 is TGCGCCAGCAGCCAGAACTCTCCAATCTCCCTCCACTTT.

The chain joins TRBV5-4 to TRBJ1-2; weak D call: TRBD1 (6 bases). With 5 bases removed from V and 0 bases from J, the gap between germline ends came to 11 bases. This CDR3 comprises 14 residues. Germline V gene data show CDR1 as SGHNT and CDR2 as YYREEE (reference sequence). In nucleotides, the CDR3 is TGTGCCAGCAGTATACAGGGACCTAACTATGGCTACACCTTC. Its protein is CASSIQGPNYGYTF.

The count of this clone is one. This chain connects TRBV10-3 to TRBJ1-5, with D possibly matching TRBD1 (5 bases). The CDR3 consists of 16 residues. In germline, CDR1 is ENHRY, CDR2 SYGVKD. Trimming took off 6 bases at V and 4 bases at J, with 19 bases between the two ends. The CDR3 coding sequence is TGTGCCATCAGCAACACGGGGGGTCCACAAAATCAGCCCCAGCATTTT. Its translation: CAISNTGGPQNQPQHF.

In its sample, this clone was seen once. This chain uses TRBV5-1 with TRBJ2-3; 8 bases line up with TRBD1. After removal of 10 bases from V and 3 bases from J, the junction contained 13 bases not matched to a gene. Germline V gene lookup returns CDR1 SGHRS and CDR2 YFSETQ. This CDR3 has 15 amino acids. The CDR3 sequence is CASQNQGARTDTQYF. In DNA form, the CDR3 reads TGCGCCTCCCAAAACCAGGGGGCCCGGACAGATACGCAGTATTTT.

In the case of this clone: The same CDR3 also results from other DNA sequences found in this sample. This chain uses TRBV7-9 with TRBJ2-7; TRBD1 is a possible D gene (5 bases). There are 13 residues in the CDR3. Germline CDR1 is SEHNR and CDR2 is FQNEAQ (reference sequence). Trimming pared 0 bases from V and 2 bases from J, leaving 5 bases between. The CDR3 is CASSLAGAYEQYF. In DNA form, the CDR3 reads TGTGCCAGCAGCTTAGCAGGGGCCTACGAGCAGTACTTC.

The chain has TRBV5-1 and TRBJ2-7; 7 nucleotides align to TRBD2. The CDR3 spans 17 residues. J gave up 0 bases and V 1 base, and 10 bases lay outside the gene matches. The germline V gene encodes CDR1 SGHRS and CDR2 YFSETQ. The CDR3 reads CASSLLSSGASSYEQYF. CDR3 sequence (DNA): TGCGCCAGCAGCTTGCTATCTAGCGGCGCTAGCTCCTACGAGCAGTACTTC.

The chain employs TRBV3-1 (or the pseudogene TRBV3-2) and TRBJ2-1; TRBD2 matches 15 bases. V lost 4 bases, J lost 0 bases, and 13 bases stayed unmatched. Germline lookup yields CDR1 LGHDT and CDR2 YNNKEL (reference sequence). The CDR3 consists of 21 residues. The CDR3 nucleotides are TGTGCCAGCAGCCCTGTCCCGGGACTAGCGGGAGGATTAAGCTCCTACAATGAGCAGTTCTTC. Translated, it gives CASSPVPGLAGGLSSYNEQFF.

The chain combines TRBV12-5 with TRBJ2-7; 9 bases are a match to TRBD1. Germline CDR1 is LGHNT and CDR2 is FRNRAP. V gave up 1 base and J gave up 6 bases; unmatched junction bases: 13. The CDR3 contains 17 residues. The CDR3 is CASGLGRGDRVAPEQYF. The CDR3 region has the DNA TGTGCTAGTGGTTTGGGCCGTGGGGACAGGGTCGCTCCCGAGCAGTACTTC.

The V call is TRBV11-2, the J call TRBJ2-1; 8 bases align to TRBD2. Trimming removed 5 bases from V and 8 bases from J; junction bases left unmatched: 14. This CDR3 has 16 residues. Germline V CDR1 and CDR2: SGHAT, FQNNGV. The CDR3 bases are TGTGCCAGCAGCCCAATTCGGGGGGGACTGGATCATGAGCAGTTCTTC. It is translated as CASSPIRGGLDHEQFF.

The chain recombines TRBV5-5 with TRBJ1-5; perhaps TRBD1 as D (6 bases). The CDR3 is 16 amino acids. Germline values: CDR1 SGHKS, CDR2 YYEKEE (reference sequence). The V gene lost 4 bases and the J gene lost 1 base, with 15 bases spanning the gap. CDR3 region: CASSPAGGQSNQPQHF. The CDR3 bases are TGTGCCAGCAGCCCTGCGGGTGGACAGAGCAATCAGCCCCAGCATTTT.

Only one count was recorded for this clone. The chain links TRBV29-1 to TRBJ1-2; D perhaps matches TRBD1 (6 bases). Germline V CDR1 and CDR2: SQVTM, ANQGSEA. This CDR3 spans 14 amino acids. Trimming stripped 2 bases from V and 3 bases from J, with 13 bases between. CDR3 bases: TGCAGCGTTGAACAGGGGCGAGGCGACTATGGCTACACCTTC. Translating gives CSVEQGRGDYGYTF.

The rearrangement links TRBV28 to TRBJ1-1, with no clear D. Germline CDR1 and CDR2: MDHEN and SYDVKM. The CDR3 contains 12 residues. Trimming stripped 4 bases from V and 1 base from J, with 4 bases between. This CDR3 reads CASSSRNTEAFF. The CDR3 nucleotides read TGTGCCAGCAGTTCCAGGAACACTGAAGCTTTCTTT. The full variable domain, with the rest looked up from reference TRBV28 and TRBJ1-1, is DVKVTQSSRYLVKRTGEKVFLECVQDMDHENMFWYRQDPGLGLRLIYFSYDVKMKEKGDIPEGYSVSREKKERFSLILESASTNQTSMYLCASSSRNTEAFFGQGTRLTVV.

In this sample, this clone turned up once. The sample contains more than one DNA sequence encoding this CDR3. The CDR3 is CASSLGLNEKLFF. CDR3 coding DNA: TGTGCCAGCAGCTTAGGGCTGAATGAAAAACTGTTTTTT. The genes are TRBV7-9 and TRBJ1-4; D is unresolved. Trimming took off 1 base at V and 5 bases at J, with 5 bases between the two ends. The germline V gene has CDR1 SEHNR and CDR2 FQNEAQ (reference sequence). CDR3 size: 13 residues.